The rows below give T cell receptor beta chains drawn from one sample of a study of cytomegalovirus exposure and HLA in healthy donors. Profiled with immunoSEQ multiplex PCR; TCRdb holds only in-frame clones, not every one. The sample holds around 350,000 clones, 70% to 90% seen once. Source material: PBMCs. All receptors come from a woman between 18 and 29 years old in good health and CMV-seronegative. Both conserved end residues are part of each CDR3. D genes are given only for firm matches. Rows give clone size only sometimes, using once, few, many, or a class for an expanded clone.

TRBD2	TRBJ2-7	TRBV5-5	NA	CASSPRLAGIDEQYF	TGTGCCAGCAGCCCGCGACTAGCGGGGATTGACGAGCAGTACTTC
NA	TRBJ2-1	TRBV5-1	NA	CASSLALGNEQFF	TGCGCCAGCAGCTTGGCCCTAGGCAATGAGCAGTTCTTC
TRBD2	TRBJ2-3	TRBV15	NA	CATSRDQGGGADTQYF	TGTGCCACCAGCAGAGATCAAGGCGGGGGGGCGGATACGCAGTATTTT
NA	TRBJ2-7	TRBV28	NA	CATKGAKGELRQYF	TGTGCCACCAAGGGAGCTAAGGGGGAACTCCGGCAGTACTTC
NA	TRBJ1-4	TRBV18	NA	CASSPLKSGQSNEKLFF	TGTGCCAGCTCACCATTAAAATCAGGACAGAGTAATGAAAAACTGTTTTTT
TRBD2	TRBJ2-2	TRBV29-1	NA	CSVGRLAGANTGELFF	TGCAGCGTTGGACGACTAGCGGGAGCCAACACCGGGGAGCTGTTTTTT
NA	TRBJ2-3	TRBV29-1	NA	CSVEDPLAGYTDTQYF	TGCAGCGTTGAAGATCCCCTAGCTGGATACACAGATACGCAGTATTTT
NA	TRBJ1-1	TRBV19	NA	CASSISPDIRSTEAFF	TGTGCCAGTAGTATCTCCCCGGACATAAGGAGCACTGAAGCTTTCTTT
TRBD1	TRBJ2-3	TRBV4-1	NA	CASSQGQGAPDTQYF	TGCGCCAGCAGCCAAGGACAGGGGGCCCCAGATACGCAGTATTTT
NA	TRBJ2-3	TRBV19	NA	CASSQERLSTDTQYF	TGTGCCAGTAGTCAGGAACGGCTGAGCACAGATACGCAGTATTTT
TRBD1	TRBJ1-3	TRBV6-6	NA	CASSTVDRAGNTIYF	TGTGCCAGCAGTACTGTAGACAGGGCTGGAAACACCATATATTTT
NA	TRBJ1-3	TRBV27	NA	CASSLGGLGNTIYF	TGTGCCAGCAGTTTAGGTGGGCTCGGAAACACCATATATTTT
TRBD1	TRBJ1-2	TRBV6-5	once	CASSYKGAGGYTF	TGTGCCAGCAGTTACAAGGGGGCAGGTGGCTACACCTTC
TRBD2	TRBJ2-5	TRBV5-1	NA	CASSLIAGGVQETQYF	TGCGCCAGCAGCTTGATTGCGGGAGGGGTCCAAGAGACCCAGTACTTC
NA	TRBJ2-1	TRBV5-1	NA	CASSPGSSYNEQFF	TGCGCCAGCAGCCCAGGCTCCTCCTACAATGAGCAGTTCTTC
TRBD1	TRBJ2-1	TRBV30	NA	CAWSLRQGYEQFF	TGTGCCTGGAGTTTACGACAGGGCTATGAGCAGTTCTTC
TRBD2	TRBJ2-7	TRBV7-8	NA	CASSLAPSGVRLTEQYF	TGTGCCAGCAGCTTAGCGCCGAGCGGGGTCCGTCTAACCGAGCAGTACTTC
TRBD2	TRBJ2-1	TRBV27	NA	CASSLGLAGSNEQFF	TGTGCCAGCAGTTTAGGTCTAGCGGGGAGTAATGAGCAGTTCTTC
NA	TRBJ2-7	TRBV5-6	NA	CASSLFAGDEQYF	TGTGCCAGCAGCTTGTTTGCAGGGGACGAGCAGTACTTC
TRBD1	TRBJ1-1	TRBV30	NA	CAWSVWTGGNFNTEAFF	TGTGCCTGGAGTGTGTGGACAGGGGGGAATTTTAACACTGAAGCTTTCTTT
NA	TRBJ1-1	TRBV15	NA	CATSRGRGNTEAFF	TGTGCCACCAGCAGAGGCAGGGGCAACACTGAAGCTTTCTTT
NA	TRBJ1-5	TRBV28	NA	CASRRGLVYSNQPQHF	TGTGCCAGCAGACGCGGGTTGGTCTATAGCAATCAGCCCCAGCATTTT
TRBD2	TRBJ2-5	TRBV4-1	NA	CASRGAGGRQETQYF	TGCGCCAGCAGAGGAGCGGGAGGACGACAAGAGACCCAGTACTTC